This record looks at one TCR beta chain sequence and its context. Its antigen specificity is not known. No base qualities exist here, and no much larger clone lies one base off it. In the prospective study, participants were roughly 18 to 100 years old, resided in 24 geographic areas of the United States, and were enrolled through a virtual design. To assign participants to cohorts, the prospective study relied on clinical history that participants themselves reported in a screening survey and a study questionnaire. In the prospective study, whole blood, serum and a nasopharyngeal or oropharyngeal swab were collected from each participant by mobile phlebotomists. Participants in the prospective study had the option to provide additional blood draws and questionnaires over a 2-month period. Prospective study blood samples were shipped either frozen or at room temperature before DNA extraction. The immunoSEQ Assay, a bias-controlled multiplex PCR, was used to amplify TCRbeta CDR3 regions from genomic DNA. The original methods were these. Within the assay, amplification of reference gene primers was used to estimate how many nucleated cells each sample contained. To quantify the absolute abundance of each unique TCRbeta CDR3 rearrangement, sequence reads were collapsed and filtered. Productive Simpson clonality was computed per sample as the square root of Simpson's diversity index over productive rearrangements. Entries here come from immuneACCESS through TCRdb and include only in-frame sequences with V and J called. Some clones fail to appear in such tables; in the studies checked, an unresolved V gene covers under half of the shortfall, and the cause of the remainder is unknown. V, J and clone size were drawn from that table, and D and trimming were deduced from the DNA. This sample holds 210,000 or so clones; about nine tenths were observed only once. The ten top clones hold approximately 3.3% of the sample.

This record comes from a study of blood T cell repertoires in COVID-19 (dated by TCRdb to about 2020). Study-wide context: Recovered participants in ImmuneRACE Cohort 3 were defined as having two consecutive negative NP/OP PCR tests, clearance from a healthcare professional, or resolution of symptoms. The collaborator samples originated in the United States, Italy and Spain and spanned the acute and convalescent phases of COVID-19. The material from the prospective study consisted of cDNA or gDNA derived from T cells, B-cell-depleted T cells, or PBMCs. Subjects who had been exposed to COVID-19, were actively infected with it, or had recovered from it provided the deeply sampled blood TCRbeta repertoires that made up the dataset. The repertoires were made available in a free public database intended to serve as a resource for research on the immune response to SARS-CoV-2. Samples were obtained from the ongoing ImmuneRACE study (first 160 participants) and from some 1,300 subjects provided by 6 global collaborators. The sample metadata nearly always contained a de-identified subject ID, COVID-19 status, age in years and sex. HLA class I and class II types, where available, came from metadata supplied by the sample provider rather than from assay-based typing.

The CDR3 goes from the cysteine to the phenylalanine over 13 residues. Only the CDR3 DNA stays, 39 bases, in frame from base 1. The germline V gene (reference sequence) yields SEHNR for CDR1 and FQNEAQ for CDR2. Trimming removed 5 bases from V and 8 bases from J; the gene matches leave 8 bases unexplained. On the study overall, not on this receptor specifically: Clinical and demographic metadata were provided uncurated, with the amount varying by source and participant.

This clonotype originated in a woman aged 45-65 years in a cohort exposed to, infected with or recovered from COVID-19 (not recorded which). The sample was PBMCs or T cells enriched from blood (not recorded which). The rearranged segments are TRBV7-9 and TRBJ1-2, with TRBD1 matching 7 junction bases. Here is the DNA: TGTGCCAGCAGCCTAGACAGGGTCGGGGGCTACACCTTC. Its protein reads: CASSLDRVGGYTF.